The 11 T cell receptor beta chains presented below share a single source sample, sequenced in a study of blood T cell repertoires in COVID-19. Measured with immunoSEQ multiplex PCR; TCRdb has only the in-frame clones, and not every one. The sample includes more than 100,000 clones, 78% of them seen just once. Sequencing was performed on peripheral blood. These receptors all come from a man between 65 and 85 years old with acute or convalescent COVID-19.

This clone was seen a handful of times. This chain links TRBV24-1 with TRBJ1-2, with D unclear. There are 14 residues in the CDR3. The germline V and J ends were trimmed by 2 bases and 8 bases, with 14 bases remaining between them. In germline, CDR1 is KGHDR, CDR2 SFDVKD. The chain's CDR3 is CATSDYRRERGYTF. The CDR3, as DNA: TGTGCCACCAGTGATTACCGCCGGGAGCGCGGCTACACCTTC.

J is TRBJ1-5 and V is TRBV12-3 or TRBV12-4, with D unresolved. The CDR3 sequence is 13 residues long. The ends were cut back, 3 bases at V and 5 bases at J, with 8 bases in the middle. The CDR3 here is CASSFRQDQPQHF. The CDR3 DNA is TGTGCCAGCAGTTTTAGGCAGGATCAGCCCCAGCATTTT.

The chain has TRBV11-2 and TRBJ1-1; D is ambiguous. CDR3 length: 13 amino acids. The ends were cut back, 4 bases at V and 0 bases at J, with 6 bases in the middle. Germline CDR1 SGHAT, CDR2 FQNNGV. CDR3 amino acids: CASSSRVNTEAFF. The CDR3 DNA follows: TGTGCCAGCAGCTCACGGGTGAACACTGAAGCTTTCTTT.

The V gene is TRBV3-1 (or the pseudogene TRBV3-2), the J gene TRBJ2-5; TRBD1 matches 9 bases. The CDR3 consists of 14 residues. V gave up 4 bases and J gave up 5 bases; unmatched junction bases: 5. CDR1 LGHDT and CDR2 YNNKEL come from the germline V gene (reference sequence). The CDR3 spells CASSRRDREETQYF. The CDR3 nucleotides are TGTGCCAGCAGCCGACGGGACAGGGAGGAGACCCAGTACTTC.

The CDR3 loop reads CAWSVFGQYYGYTF. The CDR3 nucleotides are TGTGCCTGGAGTGTATTTGGACAGTACTATGGCTACACCTTC. This chain connects TRBV30 to TRBJ1-2; D might be TRBD1 (6 bases). The V end was cut by 0 bases, the J end by 3 bases, with 11 bases between. This CDR3 is built from 14 residues. The germline V gene encodes CDR1 GTSNPN and CDR2 SVGIG (reference sequence).

The chain carries TRBV5-1 and TRBJ1-6; 8 nucleotides align to TRBD1. Germline-derived CDR1 and CDR2 are SGHRS and YFSETQ. The V gene end was trimmed by 4 bases and the J gene end by 9 bases; junction bases not matched to a gene: 9. There are 15 residues in the CDR3. CDR3 in DNA: TGCGCCAGCAGCGGCGGACAGGGTGGAATTTCACCCCTCCACTTT. Amino acid sequence: CASSGGQGGISPLHF.

This sequence joins TRBV7-2 and TRBJ1-1, with a possible D match to TRBD1 (6 bases). The CDR3 is made up of 17 amino acids. Looked up from germline, CDR1 is SGHTA and CDR2 is FQGNSA. Trimming shortened V by 7 bases and J by 0 bases, and 21 bases separated the two germline ends. In nucleotides, the CDR3 is TGTGCCAGCATCTCTGCGGCAGGCTCAGGGGTGAACACTGAAGCTTTCTTT. Its translation is CASISAAGSGVNTEAFF.

This rearrangement joins TRBV15 to TRBJ1-2, with D uncertain. The germline gives CDR1 LNHNV, CDR2 YYDKDF (reference sequence). This CDR3 region has 12 residues. V was cut by 0 bases and J by 10 bases, with 9 bases left in between. The CDR3 loop reads CATSRDRRDYTF. CDR3 nucleotides: TGTGCCACCAGCAGAGATCGGAGAGACTACACCTTC.

This clone appeared a single time. The chain is built from TRBV29-1 and TRBJ1-1; 10 bases map to TRBD1. CDR3 length: 13 amino acids. V shed 1 base, J shed 4 bases, and the junction held 0 bases outside the gene matches. CDR1 and CDR2 from the germline V gene are SQVTM and ANQGSEA. The CDR3 region has the DNA TGCAGCGTTGAAGGACAGGGGGCCACTGAAGCTTTCTTT. Translation gives CSVEGQGATEAFF.

This clone showed up just a few times. At the DNA level, this CDR3 is encoded by other sequences in the same sample as well. This rearrangement joins TRBV7-9 to TRBJ2-2; maybe TRBD2 (5 bases). Germline V lookup: CDR1 SEHNR, CDR2 FQNEAQ (reference sequence). CDR3 size: 13 residues. V dropped 5 bases and J dropped 5 bases, with 9 bases sitting between them. For the CDR3, the DNA is TGTGCCAGCAGCCCCCGGGGAACCGGGGAGCTGTTTTTT. This gives the protein CASSPRGTGELFF.

This clone was seen a handful of times. The chain recombines TRBV7-2 with TRBJ2-7, with 9 positions matching TRBD1. This CDR3 contains 16 residues. In germline, CDR1 is SGHTA, CDR2 FQGNSA. V lost 3 bases to trimming and J lost 4 bases; unmatched junction nucleotides: 10. This CDR3 is CASSLESGTGYYEQYF. In DNA, the CDR3 is TGTGCCAGCAGCTTGGAGTCCGGGACAGGGTATTACGAGCAGTACTTC.